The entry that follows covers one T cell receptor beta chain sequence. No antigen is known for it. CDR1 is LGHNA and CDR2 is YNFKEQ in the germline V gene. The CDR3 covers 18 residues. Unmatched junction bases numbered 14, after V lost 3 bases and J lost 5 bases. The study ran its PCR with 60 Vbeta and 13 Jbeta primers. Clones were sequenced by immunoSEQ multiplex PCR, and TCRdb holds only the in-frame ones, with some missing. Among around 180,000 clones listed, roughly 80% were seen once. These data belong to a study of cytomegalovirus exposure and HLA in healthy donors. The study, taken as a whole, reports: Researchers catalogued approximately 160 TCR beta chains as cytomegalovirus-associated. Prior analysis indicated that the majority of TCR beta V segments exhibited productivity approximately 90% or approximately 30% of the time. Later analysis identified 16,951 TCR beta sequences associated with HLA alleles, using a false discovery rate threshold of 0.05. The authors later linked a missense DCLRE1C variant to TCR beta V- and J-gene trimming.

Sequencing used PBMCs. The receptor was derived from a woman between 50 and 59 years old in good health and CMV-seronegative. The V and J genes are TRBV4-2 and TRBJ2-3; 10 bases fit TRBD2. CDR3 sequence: CASSQMGASGRALDTQYF. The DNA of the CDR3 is TGTGCCAGCAGCCAGATGGGGGCCAGCGGGAGGGCCTTAGATACGCAGTATTTT.